This T cell receptor beta chain emerged from a study of T cells in localized non-small cell lung cancer. CDR3 length equals 13 residues. Trimming removed 4 bases from V and 1 base from J, with 8 bases in between. In germline, CDR1 is SGHRS, CDR2 YFSETQ. This clone was detected a few times. Data came from immunoSEQ multiplex PCR; TCRdb stores just in-frame clones and leaves some out. The sample shows around 50,000 clones, about nine tenths of them seen only once. V usage is TRBV5-1 and J usage is TRBJ1-1, with a tentative D call TRBD1 (6 bases). Material: peripheral blood, obtained before any cancer treatment. This sequence originates from a woman aged 35-70 years with stage I lung adenocarcinoma. DNA for the CDR3: TGCGCCAGCAGCAGGGACAAGAACACTGAAGCTTTCTTT. This codes for CASSRDKNTEAFF.